This TCR beta chain comes out of a study of T cell repertoires in cytomegalovirus infection. A word on this clonotype: Its matching antigen is unknown.

With 6 bases removed from V and 6 bases from J, the gap between germline ends came to 21 bases. This CDR3 region has 16 residues. TCRdb fed the reads into MiXCR, producing one record per CDR3 protein. This sample carries a few hundred thousand distinct CDR3 sequences, roughly 43% of them seen once, and the ten largest clones take about 48%. The material was cultured PBMCs, obtained from culture after CMV antigen stimulation. The clonotype comes from a human donor in good health (CMV status not recorded). Some clones in this sample may be carry-over from other donors' samples. V usage is TRBV12-3 or TRBV12-4 and J usage is TRBJ2-1; D might be TRBD2 (6 bases). The chain's CDR3 is CASRTSRGGVRNEQFF. As DNA, the CDR3 is TGTGCCAGCAGGACTTCCCGGGGCGGGGTGCGCAATGAGCAGTTCTTC.